These 10 T cell receptor beta chains were sequenced from one sample in a study of CD8+CD57+ T cells in acquired aplastic anemia. The template for TCR beta VDJ and CDR3 sequence profiling was genomic DNA. TCRdb analysed the reads with MiXCR anew, one entry per CDR3 protein. The table lists about 290,000 distinct CDR3 sequences, roughly 53% of them singletons. For sequencing, patients were chosen who had shown expansion of CD8+CD57+ cells by flow cytometry. Input material: sorted CD4+, CD8+, or CD8+CD57+ T cells (not recorded which) from PBMCs. The source of these receptors is a human donor with aplastic anemia.

This clonotype was recorded only once. This chain links TRBV11-3 with TRBJ2-1, with 10 positions matching TRBD2. In germline, CDR1 is SGHNT, CDR2 YENEEA. The CDR3 runs to 15 residues. V lost 5 bases, J lost 6 bases, and 7 bases stayed unmatched. CDR3: CASSAQLAGSNEQFF. Here the CDR3 DNA reads TGTGCCAGCAGCGCGCAACTAGCGGGAAGCAATGAGCAGTTCTTC.

The chain carries TRBV4-1 and TRBJ1-5; D not certain. The V gene lost 0 bases and the J gene lost 3 bases, with 9 bases spanning the gap. The V gene's germline CDR1 is MGHRA and CDR2 YSYEKL. The CDR3 extends over 15 amino acids. This CDR3 reads CASSQDLTVNQPQHF. In DNA form, the CDR3 reads TGCGCCAGCAGCCAAGATTTGACGGTCAATCAGCCCCAGCATTTT.

The V call is TRBV7-3, the J call TRBJ1-1; the match to TRBD1 covers 8 bases. In germline, CDR1 is SGHTA, CDR2 FQGTGA. The CDR3 totals 16 residues. V dropped 5 bases and J dropped 1; count of bases not matched to a gene: 9. The CDR3 loop reads CASSPRGRWPNTEAFF. The CDR3 nucleotides are TGTGCCAGCAGCCCCAGGGGGCGGTGGCCGAACACTGAAGCTTTCTTT.

The rearrangement joins TRBV14 to TRBJ2-3; D may be TRBD2 (5 bases). CDR3 size: 15 residues. The germline CDR1 and CDR2 sequences are SGHDN and FVKESK. Trimming took off 0 bases at V and 1 base at J, with 8 bases between the two ends. The CDR3 sequence is CASSQEAGGTDTQYF. CDR3 in DNA: TGTGCCAGCAGCCAAGAGGCCGGGGGCACAGATACGCAGTATTTT. Complete variable domain (other parts from reference TRBV14 and TRBJ2-3): EAGVTQFPSHSVIEKGQTVTLRCDPISGHDNLYWYRRVMGKEIKFLLHFVKESKQDESGMPNNRFLAERTGGTYSTLKVQPAELEDSGVYFCASSQEAGGTDTQYFGPGTRLTVL.

This clonotype was seen more than once but under ten times. The chain links TRBV7-8 to TRBJ2-7; D ambiguous. Germline V gene data show CDR1 as SGHVS and CDR2 as FQNEAQ. Trimming pared 0 bases from V and 1 base from J, leaving 10 bases between. This CDR3 is built from 15 residues. DNA for the CDR3: TGTGCCAGCAGCTTAGCCATCGGGCGTTCCTACGAGCAGTACTTC. It yields the protein CASSLAIGRSYEQYF.

J is TRBJ2-5 and V is TRBV25-1; D might be TRBD1 (6 bases). Trimming cost V 4 bases and J 6 bases, with 18 bases left between them. Germline V gives CDR1 MGHDK, CDR2 SYGVNS. This CDR3 is built from 15 residues. The CDR3 loop is CASSAGTLARQTQYF. CDR3 nucleotide sequence: TGTGCCAGCAGTGCGGGGACACTGGCTCGGCAGACCCAGTACTTC.

This clonotype was seen ten or more times. This CDR3 reads CASYSEQLNYGYTF. In nucleotides, the CDR3 is TGTGCCAGCTACTCGGAACAGCTTAACTATGGCTACACCTTC. V gene TRBV19 combines with J gene TRBJ1-2; no clear D. Germline loops: CDR1 LNHDA, CDR2 SQIVND (reference sequence). With 9 bases removed from V and 1 base from J, the gap between germline ends came to 15 bases. The CDR3 has 14 residues.

The gene calls are TRBV20-1 and TRBJ2-3; possibly TRBD2 for D (6 bases). CDR1 and CDR2 (germline): DFQATT, SNEGSKA (reference sequence). V was trimmed by 1 base and J by 6 bases, leaving 20 bases between them. This CDR3 is built from 16 residues. The chain's CDR3 is CSARGPRLGGHDTQYF. The CDR3 DNA reads as TGCAGTGCTAGAGGCCCCAGGTTAGGAGGGCACGATACGCAGTATTTT.

The CDR3 loop is CASGGALETQYF. CDR3 DNA: TGTGCCAGCGGGGGGGCCTTGGAGACCCAGTACTTC. The chain joins TRBV2 to TRBJ2-5; a weak D match, TRBD2 (7 bases). The ends were cut back, 8 bases at V and 5 bases at J, with 12 bases in the middle. The CDR3 loop spans 12 amino acids. CDR1 and CDR2 (germline): SNHLY, FYNNEI.

This clonotype was seen repeatedly, ten times or more. The rearrangement links TRBV5-8 to TRBJ2-3; D not certain. This CDR3 has 13 amino acids. V lost 4 bases and J lost 5, with 11 bases in between. In germline, CDR1 is SGHTS, CDR2 YDEGEE. In nucleotides, the CDR3 is TGTGCCAGCAGCCTCCAATCTTTAGATACGCAGTATTTT. Its translation: CASSLQSLDTQYF.